These 23 T cell receptor beta chains share one sample of origin, sequenced in a study of T-cell memory formation after mild COVID-19. TCRdb used MiXCR to reprocess the 5' RACE reads, holding one entry per CDR3 protein. The sample lists some 200,000 distinct CDR3 sequences, just over 9.5% occurring once. Sequencing was done on a sample of PBMCs or a T cell subset sorted from them (not recorded which). The receptors were gathered from a man younger than 35 who had mild COVID-19 (a few samples of this study predate the infection). Cell type and time point are not known.

There are a few counts of this clonotype. The rearrangement links TRBV12-3 or TRBV12-4 to TRBJ2-1; the D gene is possibly TRBD2 (6 bases). Trimming shortened V by 3 bases and J by 8 bases, and 11 bases separated the two germline ends. This CDR3 region has 13 residues. CDR3 sequence (DNA): TGTGCCAGCAGTTTCCAGGGAGGCGATGAGCAGTTCTTC. Its translation: CASSFQGGDEQFF.

The chain has TRBV19 and TRBJ2-4; weak D call: TRBD2 (6 bases). Between the trimmed V and J ends, which lost 10 bases and 3 bases, there was a span of 16 bases. CDR3 length: 14 residues. Germline CDR1 LNHDA, CDR2 SQIVND (reference sequence). CDR3 nucleotide sequence: TGTGCCACCAGATCGGGAGTTGACAAAAACATTCAGTACTTC. This codes for CATRSGVDKNIQYF.

Ten or more counts support this clonotype. The V gene is TRBV7-9, the J gene TRBJ2-2; D remains unclear. Trimming stripped 2 bases from V and 8 bases from J, with 3 bases between. Germline V gene lookup returns CDR1 SEHNR and CDR2 FQNEAQ (reference sequence). The length of the CDR3 is 11 residues. The CDR3 region is CASSLLGELFF. In nucleotides, the CDR3 is TGTGCCAGCAGCTTATTGGGGGAGCTGTTTTTT.

The gene calls are TRBV19 and TRBJ2-7, with TRBD2 matching 8 bases. This CDR3 is 12 amino acids long. The V and J ends lost 5 bases and 3 bases, in that order; junction bases with no gene match: 0. The germline gives CDR1 LNHDA, CDR2 SQIVND (reference sequence). The CDR3 coding sequence is TGTGCCAGTAGTGCGGGGGGCTACGAGCAGTACTTC. This sequence encodes CASSAGGYEQYF.

This chain's CDR3 is CAGRQIGANSPLHF. The CDR3 DNA follows: TGTGCCGGACGACAGATTGGGGCTAATTCACCCCTCCACTTT. V gene TRBV2 combines with J gene TRBJ1-6; a weak D match, TRBD1 (5 bases). This CDR3 has 14 residues. Looked up from germline, CDR1 is SNHLY and CDR2 is FYNNEI. V was pared by 11 bases and J by 6 bases, with 17 bases between.

This sequence joins TRBV5-1 and TRBJ2-1, with 9 nucleotides matching TRBD2. Looked up from germline, CDR1 is SGHRS and CDR2 is YFSETQ. This CDR3 is 11 amino acids long. V was clipped by 8 bases and J by 10 bases; unmatched bases: 4. The CDR3, as DNA: TGCGCCAGGAGCGCGGGGGGGGAGCAGTTCTTC. Its protein is CARSAGGEQFF.

This clonotype came up a few times. V usage is TRBV29-1 and J usage is TRBJ2-2, with a possible D match to TRBD1 (5 bases). This CDR3 has 14 residues. V dropped 4 bases and J dropped 1 base, with 10 bases sitting between them. Germline V gene data show CDR1 as SQVTM and CDR2 as ANQGSEA. CDR3 in DNA: TGCAGCGTTGCTGCCAGGGAGAACACCGGGGAGCTGTTTTTT. Protein product: CSVAARENTGELFF.

This clonotype occurred a few times. V usage is TRBV20-1 and J usage is TRBJ2-3, with D perhaps given as TRBD1 or TRBD2 (5 bases each). V lost 4 bases, J lost 4 bases, and 21 bases lay in between. Germline CDR1 is DFQATT and CDR2 is SNEGSKA (reference sequence). The CDR3 consists of 16 residues. CDR3 in amino acids: CSAIPPGPGYPDTQYF. In nucleotides, the CDR3 is TGCAGTGCTATCCCGCCGGGGCCAGGGTATCCAGATACGCAGTATTTT.

This clonotype was picked up a small number of times. V and J are TRBV15 and TRBJ1-2, with D perhaps matching TRBD1 (5 bases). Germline-derived CDR1 and CDR2 are LNHNV and YYDKDF (reference sequence). The CDR3 has 13 residues. The V end was cut by 3 bases, the J end by 8 bases, with 13 bases between. The CDR3 reads CATSRGGADGYTF. CDR3 DNA: TGTGCCACCAGCAGGGGAGGGGCAGACGGCTACACCTTC. Looking up the rest from reference TRBV15 and TRBJ1-2 gives the full variable domain: DAMVIQNPRYQVTQFGKPVTLSCSQTLNHNVMYWYQQKSSQAPKLLFHYYDKDFNNEADTPDNFQSRRPNTSFCFLDIRSPGLGDTAMYLCATSRGGADGYTFGSGTRLTVV.

The chain couples TRBV6-6 to TRBJ2-7; D is possibly TRBD1 or TRBD2 (5 bases each). Looked up from germline, CDR1 is MNHNY and CDR2 is SVGAGI (reference sequence). Trimming stripped 5 bases from V and 2 bases from J, with 10 bases between. CDR3 size: 13 residues. Written as DNA, the CDR3 is TGTGCCAGCAGTCCCGGGGCCGCCTACGAGCAGTACTTC. Encoded protein: CASSPGAAYEQYF.

This clonotype occurred many times. CDR3 sequence (DNA): TGTGCCAGCAGCTTAGGCCGGACTGAAGCTTTCTTT. Translating it yields CASSLGRTEAFF. V is TRBV7-9 and J is TRBJ1-1, with no clear D. This CDR3 is 12 amino acids long. Per germline, CDR1 SEHNR and CDR2 FQNEAQ (reference sequence). The V end was cut by 1 base, the J end by 5 bases, with 5 bases between. The variable domain in full, completed from reference TRBV7-9 and TRBJ1-1, reads DTGVSQNPRHKITKRGQNVTFRCDPISEHNRLYWYRQTLGQGPEFLTYFQNEAQLEKSRLLSDRFSAERPKGSFSTLEIQRTEQGDSAMYLCASSLGRTEAFFGQGTRLTVV.

V gene TRBV20-1 combines with J gene TRBJ1-4; 8 bases map to TRBD1. The V and J ends lost 5 bases and 4 bases, in that order; junction bases with no gene match: 6. The germline V gene encodes CDR1 DFQATT and CDR2 SNEGSKA (reference sequence). The CDR3 spans 14 residues. For the CDR3, the DNA is TGCAGTGCTCCTAAGGGACAGGTTAATGAAAAACTGTTTTTT. Its protein product is CSAPKGQVNEKLFF.

This clonotype was counted only a few times. This chain links TRBV18 with TRBJ2-7, with D possibly TRBD2 on 6 matching bases. Trimming took off 5 bases at V and 0 bases at J, with 8 bases between the two ends. Per the germline V gene, CDR1 is KGHSH and CDR2 is LQKENI. The CDR3 extends over 13 amino acids. CDR3 nucleotides: TGTGCCAGCTCAGCGGGAACCTCCTACGAGCAGTACTTC. It specifies CASSAGTSYEQYF. The full variable domain, completed using reference TRBV18 and TRBJ2-7, is NAGVMQNPRHLVRRRGQEARLRCSPMKGHSHVYWYRQLPEEGLKFMVYLQKENIIDESGMPKERFSAEFPKEGPSILRIQQVVRGDSAAYFCASSAGTSYEQYFGPGTRLTVT.

This clonotype was seen repeatedly, ten times or more. The V and J genes are TRBV2 and TRBJ2-7; no clear D. CDR3 length: 15 amino acids. V was shortened by 6 bases and J by 2 bases, with 17 bases between the two germline ends. CDR1 is SNHLY, CDR2 FYNNEI, per germline. CDR3 bases: TGTGCCAGCAGGGTTCGAGGTGGACCTGCCTACGAGCAGTACTTC. This gives the protein CASRVRGGPAYEQYF.

This chain uses TRBV4-3 with TRBJ2-5; D unresolved. Trimming took off 1 base at V and 0 bases at J, with 9 bases between the two ends. Germline V gene lookup returns CDR1 LGHNA and CDR2 YSLEER. The CDR3 runs to 15 residues. The CDR3 DNA follows: TGCGCCAGCAGCCAAGGGGTGGGGTACCAAGAGACCCAGTACTTC. It translates to CASSQGVGYQETQYF.

The chain couples TRBV2 to TRBJ2-3; D possibly corresponds to TRBD2 (5 bases). This CDR3 has 16 amino acids. Trimming stripped 1 base from V and 2 bases from J, with 13 bases between. Germline loops: CDR1 SNHLY, CDR2 FYNNEI. This CDR3 is CASSEGTSGNTDTQYF. CDR3 bases: TGTGCCAGCAGTGAAGGCACTAGTGGAAACACAGATACGCAGTATTTT.

This clonotype showed up just once. The V and J genes are TRBV3-1 and TRBJ2-3; perhaps TRBD1 as D (5 bases). The CDR3 consists of 15 residues. Germline loops: CDR1 LGHDT, CDR2 YNNKEL (reference sequence). With 4 bases removed from V and 6 bases from J, the gap between germline ends came to 17 bases. The DNA for the CDR3 is TGTGCCAGCAGCCCAAGGACATCTATGTCGGATACGCAGTATTTT. Its protein product is CASSPRTSMSDTQYF.

There are a few counts of this clonotype. The genes are TRBV6-2 or TRBV6-3 and TRBJ2-3; 7 nucleotides agree with TRBD2. Germline CDR1 and CDR2: MNHEY and SVGEGT. CDR3 length equals 14 residues. V dropped 7 bases and J dropped 1; count of bases not matched to a gene: 5. The CDR3 coding sequence is TGTGCCAGCACCAGTGGGGGGGGCACAGATACGCAGTATTTT. Translated, it gives CASTSGGGTDTQYF.

This clonotype was seen a few times. The chain couples TRBV10-3 to TRBJ2-1, with D tentatively TRBD2 (6 bases). V was clipped by 3 bases and J by 8 bases, with 26 bases between them. This CDR3 is built from 18 residues. Germline V CDR1 and CDR2: ENHRY, SYGVKD. CDR3 amino acids: CAISDPRSGVNSWYEQFF. CDR3 nucleotides: TGTGCCATCAGTGACCCTCGGTCGGGAGTGAATAGTTGGTATGAGCAGTTCTTC.

This clonotype occurred a few times. This chain joins TRBV20-1 and TRBJ2-7; 7 bases fit TRBD2. The CDR3 is made up of 13 amino acids. CDR1 is DFQATT and CDR2 is SNEGSKA in the germline V gene (reference sequence). V gave up 6 bases and J gave up 3 bases; unmatched junction bases: 8. The DNA for the CDR3 is TGCAGTGCAGCCAGCGGGGCCGACTACGAGCAGTACTTC. This encodes CSAASGADYEQYF.

The sample holds a few counts of this clonotype. The rearrangement joins TRBV7-2 to TRBJ1-3, with a possible D match to TRBD1 (5 bases). The CDR3 consists of 13 residues. The V end lost 4 bases, the J end lost 5 bases, and 9 bases lay between the germline ends. Germline lookup yields CDR1 SGHTA and CDR2 FQGNSA. CDR3 in DNA: TGTGCCAGCAGCTCCGGGACGAGAAACACCATATATTTT. Encoded protein: CASSSGTRNTIYF.

This clonotype was observed at least ten times. This rearrangement joins TRBV18 to TRBJ1-2; TRBD1 agrees at 10 bases. V dropped 5 bases and J dropped 3; count of bases not matched to a gene: 3. Germline loops: CDR1 KGHSH, CDR2 LQKENI. The CDR3 extends over 14 amino acids. The CDR3 loop reads CASSAGQGDYGYTF. Here the CDR3 DNA reads TGTGCCAGCTCAGCCGGACAGGGGGACTATGGCTACACCTTC.

This clonotype was counted many times. V is TRBV5-1 and J is TRBJ1-1, with no clear D. V lost 0 bases, J lost 4 bases, and 7 bases lay in between. Germline CDR1 reads SGHRS; CDR2 reads YFSETQ. The CDR3 extends over 13 amino acids. The CDR3 loop is CASSLEQSTEAFF. CDR3 coding DNA: TGCGCCAGCAGCTTGGAACAGTCCACTGAAGCTTTCTTT.